Sequencing of this TCR beta chain was carried out in a study of cytomegalovirus exposure and HLA in healthy donors. With regard to this clone: Its matching antigen is unknown.

Findings and limits, study-wide: Investigators reported under 200 TCR beta chains as tied to cytomegalovirus. The CMV antigen specificity of three CMV-associated chains was confirmed through in vitro analysis.

Primers: 60 Vbeta forward and 13 Jbeta reverse. Repertoires were generated with immunoSEQ multiplex PCR, while TCRdb's copy carries only in-frame clones and drops some. The sample lists 150,000 to 200,000 clones, around 76% occurring once. This CDR3 comprises 14 residues. From germline, CDR1 is SEHNR and CDR2 FQNEAQ (reference sequence). V dropped 1 base and J dropped 6 bases, with 12 bases sitting between them. The chain uses TRBV7-9 and TRBJ1-2; perhaps TRBD1 as D (6 bases). This receptor was taken from a man aged 25-45 years in good health and CMV-seronegative. Sequencing was done on a sample of PBMCs. The CDR3: CASSLVQGSHGYTF. The CDR3 coding sequence is TGTGCCAGCAGCTTAGTACAGGGATCGCATGGCTACACCTTC. Looking up the rest from reference TRBV7-9 and TRBJ1-2 gives the full variable domain: DTGVSQNPRHKITKRGQNVTFRCDPISEHNRLYWYRQTLGQGPEFLTYFQNEAQLEKSRLLSDRFSAERPKGSFSTLEIQRTEQGDSAMYLCASSLVQGSHGYTFGSGTRLTVV.